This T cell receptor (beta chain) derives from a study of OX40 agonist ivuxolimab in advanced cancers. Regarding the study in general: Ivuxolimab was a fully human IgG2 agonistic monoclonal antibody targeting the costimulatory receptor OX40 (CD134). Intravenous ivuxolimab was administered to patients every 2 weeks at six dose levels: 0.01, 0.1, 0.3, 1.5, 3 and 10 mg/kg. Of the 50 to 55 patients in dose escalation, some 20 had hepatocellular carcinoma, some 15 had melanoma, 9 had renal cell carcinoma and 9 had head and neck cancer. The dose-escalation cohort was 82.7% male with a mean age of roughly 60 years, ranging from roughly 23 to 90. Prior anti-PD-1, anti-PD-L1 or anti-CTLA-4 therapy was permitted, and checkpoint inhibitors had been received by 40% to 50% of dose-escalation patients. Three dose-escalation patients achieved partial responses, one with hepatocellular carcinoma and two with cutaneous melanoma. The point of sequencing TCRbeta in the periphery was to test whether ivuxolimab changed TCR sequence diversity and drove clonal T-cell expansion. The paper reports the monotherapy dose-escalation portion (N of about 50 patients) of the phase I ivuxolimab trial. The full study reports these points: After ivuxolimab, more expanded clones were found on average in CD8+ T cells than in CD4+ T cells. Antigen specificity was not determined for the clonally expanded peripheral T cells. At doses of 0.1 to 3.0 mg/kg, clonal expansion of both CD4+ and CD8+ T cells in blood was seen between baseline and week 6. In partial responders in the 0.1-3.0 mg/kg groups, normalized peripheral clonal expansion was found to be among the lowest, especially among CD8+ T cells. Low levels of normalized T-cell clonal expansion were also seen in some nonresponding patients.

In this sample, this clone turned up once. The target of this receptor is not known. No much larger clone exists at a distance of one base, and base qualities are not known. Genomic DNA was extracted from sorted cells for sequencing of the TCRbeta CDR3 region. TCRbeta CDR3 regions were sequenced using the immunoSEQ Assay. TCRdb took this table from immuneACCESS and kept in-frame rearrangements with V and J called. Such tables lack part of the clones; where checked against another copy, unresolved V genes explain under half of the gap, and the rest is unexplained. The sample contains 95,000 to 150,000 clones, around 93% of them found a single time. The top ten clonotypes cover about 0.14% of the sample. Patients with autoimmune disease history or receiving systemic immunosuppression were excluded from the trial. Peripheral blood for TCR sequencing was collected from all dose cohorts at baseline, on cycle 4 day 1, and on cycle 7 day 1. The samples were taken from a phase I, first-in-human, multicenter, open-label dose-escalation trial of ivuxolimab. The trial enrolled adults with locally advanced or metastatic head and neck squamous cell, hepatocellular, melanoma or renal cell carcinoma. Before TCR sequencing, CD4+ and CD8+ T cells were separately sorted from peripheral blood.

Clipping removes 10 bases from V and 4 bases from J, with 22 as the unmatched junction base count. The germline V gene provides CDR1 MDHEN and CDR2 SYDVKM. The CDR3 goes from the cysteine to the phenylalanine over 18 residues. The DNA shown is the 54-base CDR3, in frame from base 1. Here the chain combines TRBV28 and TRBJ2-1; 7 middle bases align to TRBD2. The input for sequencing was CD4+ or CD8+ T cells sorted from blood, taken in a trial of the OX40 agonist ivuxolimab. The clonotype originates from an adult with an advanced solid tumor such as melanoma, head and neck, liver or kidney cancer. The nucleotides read TGTGCCATCCGGGAAATCGCAGGGACTAAGGCGACTTACAATGAGCAGTTCTTC. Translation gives CAIREIAGTKATYNEQFF.